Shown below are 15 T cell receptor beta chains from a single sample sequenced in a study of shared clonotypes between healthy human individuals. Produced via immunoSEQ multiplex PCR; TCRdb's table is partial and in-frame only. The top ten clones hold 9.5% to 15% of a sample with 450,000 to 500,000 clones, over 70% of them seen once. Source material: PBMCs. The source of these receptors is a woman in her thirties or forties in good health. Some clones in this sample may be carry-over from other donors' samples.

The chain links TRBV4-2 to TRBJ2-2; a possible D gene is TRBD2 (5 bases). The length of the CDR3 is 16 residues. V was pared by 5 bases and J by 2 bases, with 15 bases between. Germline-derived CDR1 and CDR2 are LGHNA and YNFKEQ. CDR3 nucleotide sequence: TGTGCCAGCAGCATTGGACTTATATTTAACACCGGGGAGCTGTTTTTT. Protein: CASSIGLIFNTGELFF.

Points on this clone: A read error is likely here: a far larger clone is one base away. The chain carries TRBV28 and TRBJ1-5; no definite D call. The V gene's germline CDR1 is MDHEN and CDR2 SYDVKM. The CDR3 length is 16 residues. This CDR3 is CASSLTSTYSDQPQHF. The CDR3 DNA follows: TGTGCCAGCAGTTTGACGAGCACATATAGCGATCAGCCCCAGCATTTT.

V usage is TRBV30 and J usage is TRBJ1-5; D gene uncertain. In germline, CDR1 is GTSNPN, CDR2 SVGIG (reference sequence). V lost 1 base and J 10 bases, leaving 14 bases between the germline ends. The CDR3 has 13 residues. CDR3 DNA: TGTGCCTGGAGTGCAAGAGATTTTGGTCCCCAGCATTTT. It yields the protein CAWSARDFGPQHF.

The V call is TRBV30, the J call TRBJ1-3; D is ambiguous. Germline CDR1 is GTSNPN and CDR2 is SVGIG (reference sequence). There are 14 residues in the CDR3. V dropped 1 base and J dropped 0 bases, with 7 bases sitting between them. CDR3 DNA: TGTGCCTGGAGTGGTGCCTACTCTGGAAACACCATATATTTT. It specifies CAWSGAYSGNTIYF.

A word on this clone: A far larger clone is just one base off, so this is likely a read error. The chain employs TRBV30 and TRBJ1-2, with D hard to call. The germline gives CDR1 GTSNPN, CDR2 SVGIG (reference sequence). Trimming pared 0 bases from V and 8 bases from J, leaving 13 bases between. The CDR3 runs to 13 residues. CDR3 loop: CAWSVYLIGGYTF. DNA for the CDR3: TGTGCCTGGAGTGTATACCTTATTGGGGGCTACACCTTC.

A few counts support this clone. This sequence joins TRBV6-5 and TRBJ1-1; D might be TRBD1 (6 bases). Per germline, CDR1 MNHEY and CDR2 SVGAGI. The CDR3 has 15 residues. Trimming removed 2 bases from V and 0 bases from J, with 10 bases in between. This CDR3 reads CASSYGGQLNTEAFF. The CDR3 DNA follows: TGTGCCAGCAGTTACGGCGGACAGCTGAACACTGAAGCTTTCTTT.

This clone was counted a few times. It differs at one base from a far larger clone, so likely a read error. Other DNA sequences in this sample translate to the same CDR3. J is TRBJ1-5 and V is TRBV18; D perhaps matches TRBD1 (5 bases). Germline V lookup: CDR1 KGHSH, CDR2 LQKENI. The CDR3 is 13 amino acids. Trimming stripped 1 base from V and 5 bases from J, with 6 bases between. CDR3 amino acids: CASSPQGDQPQHF. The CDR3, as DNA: TGTGCCAGCTCACCACAAGGGGATCAGCCCCAGCATTTT.

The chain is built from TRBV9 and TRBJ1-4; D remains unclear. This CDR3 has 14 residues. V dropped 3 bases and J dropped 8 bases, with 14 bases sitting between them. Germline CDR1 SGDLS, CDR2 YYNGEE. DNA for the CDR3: TGTGCCAGCAGCGCGGGGAGGTCCTCCGAAAAACTGTTTTTT. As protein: CASSAGRSSEKLFF.

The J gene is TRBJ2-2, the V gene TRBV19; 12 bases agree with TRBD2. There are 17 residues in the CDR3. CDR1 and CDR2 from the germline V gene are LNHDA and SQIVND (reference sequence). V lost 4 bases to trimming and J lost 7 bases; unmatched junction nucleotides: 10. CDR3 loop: CASSTTLTSGRHGELFF. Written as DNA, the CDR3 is TGTGCCAGTAGTACAACCCTGACTAGCGGGAGACACGGGGAGCTGTTTTTT.

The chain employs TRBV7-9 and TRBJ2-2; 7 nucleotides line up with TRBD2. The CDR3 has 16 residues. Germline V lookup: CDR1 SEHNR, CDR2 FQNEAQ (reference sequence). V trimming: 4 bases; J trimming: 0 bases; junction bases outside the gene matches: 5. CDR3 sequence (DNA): TGTGCCAGCAGCTCCCCTCTAGCGGCGAACACCGGGGAGCTGTTTTTT. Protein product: CASSSPLAANTGELFF.

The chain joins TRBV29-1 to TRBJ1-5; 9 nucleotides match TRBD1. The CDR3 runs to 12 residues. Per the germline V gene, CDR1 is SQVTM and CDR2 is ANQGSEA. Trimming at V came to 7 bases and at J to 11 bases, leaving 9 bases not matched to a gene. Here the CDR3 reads CSASTGGGSQHF. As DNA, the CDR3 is TGCAGCGCGTCGACAGGGGGAGGCTCCCAGCATTTT.

CDR3 region: CATSLWLDRLYHGSGANVLTF. CDR3 nucleotides: TGTGCCACCTCCCTGTGGCTAGACCGACTCTATCACGGCTCTGGGGCCAACGTCCTGACTTTC. V is TRBV15 and J is TRBJ2-6; D gene uncertain. The germline V gene encodes CDR1 LNHNV and CDR2 YYDKDF (reference sequence). Trimming shortened V by 8 bases and J by 0 bases, and 29 bases separated the two germline ends. The CDR3 spans 21 residues.

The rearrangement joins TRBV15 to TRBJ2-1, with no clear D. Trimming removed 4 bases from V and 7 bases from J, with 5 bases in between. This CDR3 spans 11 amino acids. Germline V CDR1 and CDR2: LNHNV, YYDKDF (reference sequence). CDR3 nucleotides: TGTGCCACCAGCAAAAGTAATGAGCAGTTCTTC. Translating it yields CATSKSNEQFF.

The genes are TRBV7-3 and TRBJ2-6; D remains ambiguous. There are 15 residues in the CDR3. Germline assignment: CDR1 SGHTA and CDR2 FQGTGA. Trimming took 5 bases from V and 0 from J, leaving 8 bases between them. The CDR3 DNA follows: TGTGCCAGCAGCCCAGAGAGCTCTGGGGCCAACGTCCTGACTTTC. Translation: CASSPESSGANVLTF.

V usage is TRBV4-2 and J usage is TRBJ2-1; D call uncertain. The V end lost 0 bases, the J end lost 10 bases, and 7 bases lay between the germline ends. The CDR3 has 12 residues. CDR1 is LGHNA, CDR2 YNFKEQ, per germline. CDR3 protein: CASSQDRLEQFF. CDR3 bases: TGTGCCAGCAGCCAAGATCGATTAGAGCAGTTCTTC.